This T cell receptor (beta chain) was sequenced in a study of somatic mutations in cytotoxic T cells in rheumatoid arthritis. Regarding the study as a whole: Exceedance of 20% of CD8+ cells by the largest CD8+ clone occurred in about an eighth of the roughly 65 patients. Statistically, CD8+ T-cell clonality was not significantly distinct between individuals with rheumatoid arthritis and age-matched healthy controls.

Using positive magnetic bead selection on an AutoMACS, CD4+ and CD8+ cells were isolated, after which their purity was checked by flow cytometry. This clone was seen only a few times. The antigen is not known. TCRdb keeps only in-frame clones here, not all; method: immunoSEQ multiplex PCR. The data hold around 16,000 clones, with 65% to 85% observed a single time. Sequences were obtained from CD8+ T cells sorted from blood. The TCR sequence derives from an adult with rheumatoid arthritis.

The CDR3 sequence: CASSPLYGREGDTGELFF. The CDR3 nucleotides are TGTGCCAGCTCACCCCTATACGGACGTGAGGGAGACACCGGGGAGCTGTTTTTT. V and J are TRBV18 and TRBJ2-2; maybe TRBD2 (5 bases). Between the trimmed V and J ends, which lost 3 bases and 3 bases, there was a span of 20 bases. Per the germline V gene, CDR1 is KGHSH and CDR2 is LQKENI. The CDR3 is 18 amino acids. The whole variable domain, remainder taken from reference TRBV18 and TRBJ2-2, is NAGVMQNPRHLVRRRGQEARLRCSPMKGHSHVYWYRQLPEEGLKFMVYLQKENIIDESGMPKERFSAEFPKEGPSILRIQQVVRGDSAAYFCASSPLYGREGDTGELFFGEGSRLTVL.